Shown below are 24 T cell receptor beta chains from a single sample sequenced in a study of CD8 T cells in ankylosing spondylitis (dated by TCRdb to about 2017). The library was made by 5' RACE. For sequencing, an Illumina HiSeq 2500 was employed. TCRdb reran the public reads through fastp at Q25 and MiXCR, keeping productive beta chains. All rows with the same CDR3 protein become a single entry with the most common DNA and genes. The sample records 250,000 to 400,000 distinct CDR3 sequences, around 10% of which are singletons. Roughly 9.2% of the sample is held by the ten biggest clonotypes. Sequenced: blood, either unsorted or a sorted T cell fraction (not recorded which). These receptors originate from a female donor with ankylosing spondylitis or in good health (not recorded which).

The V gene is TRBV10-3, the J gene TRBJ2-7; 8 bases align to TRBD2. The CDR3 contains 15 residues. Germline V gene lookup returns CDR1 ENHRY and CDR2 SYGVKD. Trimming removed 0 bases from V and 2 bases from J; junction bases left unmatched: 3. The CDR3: CAISESLAGTYEQYF. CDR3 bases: TGTGCCATCAGTGAGTCGCTAGCGGGTACCTACGAGCAGTACTTC.

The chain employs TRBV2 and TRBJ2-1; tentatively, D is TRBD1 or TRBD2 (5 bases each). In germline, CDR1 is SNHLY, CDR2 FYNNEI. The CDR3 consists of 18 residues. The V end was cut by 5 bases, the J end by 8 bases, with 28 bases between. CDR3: CASSSRGWGRDGLDEQFF. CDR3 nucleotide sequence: TGTGCCAGCAGTTCGAGAGGGTGGGGCAGGGATGGGCTCGATGAGCAGTTCTTC.

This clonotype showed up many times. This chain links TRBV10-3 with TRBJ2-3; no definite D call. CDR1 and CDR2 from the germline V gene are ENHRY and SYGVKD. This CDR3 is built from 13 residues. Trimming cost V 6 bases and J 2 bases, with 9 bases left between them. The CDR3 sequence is CAIRGRDTDTQYF. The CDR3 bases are TGTGCCATCAGAGGGCGCGACACAGATACGCAGTATTTT.

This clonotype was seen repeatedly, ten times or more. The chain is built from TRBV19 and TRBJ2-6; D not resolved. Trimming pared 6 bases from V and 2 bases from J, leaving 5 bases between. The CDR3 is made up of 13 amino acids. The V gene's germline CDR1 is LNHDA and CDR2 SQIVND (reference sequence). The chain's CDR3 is CASSSAGANVLTF. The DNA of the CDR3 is TGTGCCAGTAGCAGCGCTGGGGCCAACGTCCTGACTTTC. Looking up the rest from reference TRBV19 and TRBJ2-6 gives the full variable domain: DGGITQSPKYLFRKEGQNVTLSCEQNLNHDAMYWYRQDPGQGLRLIYYSQIVNDFQKGDIAEGYSVSREKKESFPLTVTSAQKNPTAFYLCASSSAGANVLTFGAGSRLTVL.

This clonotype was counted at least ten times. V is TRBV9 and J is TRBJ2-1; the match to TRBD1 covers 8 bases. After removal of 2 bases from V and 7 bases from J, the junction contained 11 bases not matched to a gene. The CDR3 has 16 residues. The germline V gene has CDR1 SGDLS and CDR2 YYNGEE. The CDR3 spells CASSVSPTGGANEQFF. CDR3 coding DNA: TGTGCCAGCAGCGTTTCTCCCACAGGGGGAGCGAATGAGCAGTTCTTC.

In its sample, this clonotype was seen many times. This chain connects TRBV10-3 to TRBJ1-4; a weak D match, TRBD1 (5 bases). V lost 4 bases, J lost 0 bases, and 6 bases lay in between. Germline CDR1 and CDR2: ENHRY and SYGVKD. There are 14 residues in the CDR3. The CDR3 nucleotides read TGTGCCATCAGTGTGGACACAACTAATGAAAAACTGTTTTTT. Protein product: CAISVDTTNEKLFF.

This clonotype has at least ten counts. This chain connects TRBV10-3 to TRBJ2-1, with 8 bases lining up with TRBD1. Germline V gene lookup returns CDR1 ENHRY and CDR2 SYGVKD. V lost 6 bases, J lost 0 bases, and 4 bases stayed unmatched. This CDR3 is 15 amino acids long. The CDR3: CAIRPDRGSYNEQFF. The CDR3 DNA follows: TGTGCCATCAGACCCGACAGGGGCTCCTACAATGAGCAGTTCTTC.

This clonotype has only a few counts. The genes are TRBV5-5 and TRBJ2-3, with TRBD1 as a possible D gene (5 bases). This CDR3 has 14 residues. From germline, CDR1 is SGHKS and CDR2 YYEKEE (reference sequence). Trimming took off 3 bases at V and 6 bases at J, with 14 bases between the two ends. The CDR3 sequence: CASSSASGYDTQYF. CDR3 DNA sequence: TGTGCCAGCAGCTCTGCATCAGGGTACGATACGCAGTATTTT.

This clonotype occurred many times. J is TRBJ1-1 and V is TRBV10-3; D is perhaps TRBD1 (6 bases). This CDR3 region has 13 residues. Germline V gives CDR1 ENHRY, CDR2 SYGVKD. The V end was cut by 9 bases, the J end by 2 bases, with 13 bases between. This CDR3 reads CAIAGQRNTEAFF. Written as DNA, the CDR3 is TGTGCCATAGCAGGACAGCGAAACACTGAAGCTTTCTTT.

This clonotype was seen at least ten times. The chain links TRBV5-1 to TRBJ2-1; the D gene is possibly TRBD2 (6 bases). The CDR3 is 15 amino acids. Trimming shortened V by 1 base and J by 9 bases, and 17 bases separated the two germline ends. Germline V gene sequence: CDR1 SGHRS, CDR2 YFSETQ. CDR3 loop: CASSLNGGAPGEQFF. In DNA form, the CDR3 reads TGCGCCAGCAGCTTGAACGGCGGGGCTCCTGGTGAGCAGTTCTTC.

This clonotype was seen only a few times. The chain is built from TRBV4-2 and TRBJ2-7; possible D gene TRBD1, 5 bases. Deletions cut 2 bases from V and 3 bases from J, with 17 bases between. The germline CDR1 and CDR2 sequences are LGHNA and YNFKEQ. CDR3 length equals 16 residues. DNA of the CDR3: TGTGCCAGCAGCCAACCGCAGGGCCTCAGGATCTACGAGCAGTACTTC. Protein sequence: CASSQPQGLRIYEQYF.

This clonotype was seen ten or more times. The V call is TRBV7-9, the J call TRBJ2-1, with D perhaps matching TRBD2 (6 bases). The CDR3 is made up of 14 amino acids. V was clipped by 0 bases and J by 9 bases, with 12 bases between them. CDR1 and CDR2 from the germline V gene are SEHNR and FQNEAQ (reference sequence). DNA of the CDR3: TGTGCCAGCAGCTTAGCGCAGCAAGCGGGTGAGCAGTTCTTC. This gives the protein CASSLAQQAGEQFF.

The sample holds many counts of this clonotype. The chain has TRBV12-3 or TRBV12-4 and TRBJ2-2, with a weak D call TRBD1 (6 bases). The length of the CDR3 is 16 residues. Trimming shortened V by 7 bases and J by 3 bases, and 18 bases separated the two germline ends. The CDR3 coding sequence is TGTGCCAGCAATCTCTGGGGGCTGGAGCACACCGGGGAGCTGTTTTTT. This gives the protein CASNLWGLEHTGELFF.

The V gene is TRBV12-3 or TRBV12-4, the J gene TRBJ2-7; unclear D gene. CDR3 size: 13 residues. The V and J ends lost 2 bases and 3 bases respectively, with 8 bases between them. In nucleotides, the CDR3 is TGTGCCAGCAGTTTAAAGGGTTACTACGAGCAGTACTTC. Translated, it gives CASSLKGYYEQYF.

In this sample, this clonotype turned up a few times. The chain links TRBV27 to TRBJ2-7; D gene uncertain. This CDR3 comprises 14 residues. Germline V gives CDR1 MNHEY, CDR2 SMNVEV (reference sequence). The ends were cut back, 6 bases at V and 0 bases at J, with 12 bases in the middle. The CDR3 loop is CASSPRAVSYEQYF. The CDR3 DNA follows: TGTGCCAGCAGCCCACGGGCCGTCTCCTACGAGCAGTACTTC.

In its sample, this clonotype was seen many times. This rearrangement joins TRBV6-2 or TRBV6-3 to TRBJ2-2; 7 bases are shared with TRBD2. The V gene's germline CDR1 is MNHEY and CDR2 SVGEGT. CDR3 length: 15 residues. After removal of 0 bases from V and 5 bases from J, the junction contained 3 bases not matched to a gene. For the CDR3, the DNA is TGTGCCAGCAGTTACTCGACTAGCTGGACCGGGGAGCTGTTTTTT. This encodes CASSYSTSWTGELFF.

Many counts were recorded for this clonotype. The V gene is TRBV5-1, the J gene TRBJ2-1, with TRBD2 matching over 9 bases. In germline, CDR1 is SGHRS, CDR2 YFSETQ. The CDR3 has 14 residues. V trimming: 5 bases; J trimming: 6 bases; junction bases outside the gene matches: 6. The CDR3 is CASRVAGVRNEQFF. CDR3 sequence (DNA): TGCGCCAGCAGGGTAGCGGGAGTTCGCAATGAGCAGTTCTTC. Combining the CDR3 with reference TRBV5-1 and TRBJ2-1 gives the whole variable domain KAGVTQTPRYLIKTRGQQVTLSCSPISGHRSVSWYQQTPGQGLQFLFEYFSETQRNKGNFPGRFSGRQFSNSRSEMNVSTLELGDSALYLCASRVAGVRNEQFFGPGTRLTVL.

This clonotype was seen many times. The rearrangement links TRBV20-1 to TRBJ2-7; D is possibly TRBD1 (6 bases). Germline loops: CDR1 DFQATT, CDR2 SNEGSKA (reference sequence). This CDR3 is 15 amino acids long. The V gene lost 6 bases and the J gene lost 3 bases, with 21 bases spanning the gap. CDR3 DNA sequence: TGCAGTGCGGGAATCCCGGGACACGCACTCTACGAGCAGTACTTC. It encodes CSAGIPGHALYEQYF.

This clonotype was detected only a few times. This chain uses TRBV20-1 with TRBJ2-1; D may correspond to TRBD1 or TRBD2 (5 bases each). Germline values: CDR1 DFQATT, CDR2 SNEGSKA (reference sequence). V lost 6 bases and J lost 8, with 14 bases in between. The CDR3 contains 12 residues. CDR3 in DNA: TGCAGTGCGGTGCGAGGGACCGATGAGCAGTTCTTC. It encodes CSAVRGTDEQFF.

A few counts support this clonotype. The CDR3 loop is CSAGKFGSYNEQFF. In DNA form, the CDR3 reads TGCAGTGCTGGCAAGTTCGGGTCCTACAATGAGCAGTTCTTC. The rearrangement uses TRBV20-1 and TRBJ2-1, with D unresolved. Germline V gives CDR1 DFQATT, CDR2 SNEGSKA (reference sequence). The CDR3 totals 14 residues. V lost 5 bases and J lost 1, with 12 bases in between.

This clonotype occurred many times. The CDR3 sequence: CASSSTGTQFF. The CDR3 DNA follows: TGTGCCAGCAGCTCCACCGGGACCCAGTTCTTC. J is TRBJ2-1 and V is TRBV9; D might be TRBD1 or TRBD2, each matching 5 bases. Trimming left V 4 bases short and J 13 bases short, with 12 bases between. This CDR3 has 11 residues. Germline values: CDR1 SGDLS, CDR2 YYNGEE.

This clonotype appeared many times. CDR3 in amino acids: CASSKEGGLRITGELFF. CDR3 bases: TGTGCCAGCAGTAAAGAGGGGGGCCTGAGGATCACCGGGGAGCTGTTTTTT. This chain joins TRBV4-2 and TRBJ2-2, with D possibly being TRBD1 or TRBD2 (6 bases each). The V gene's germline CDR1 is LGHNA and CDR2 YNFKEQ. Trimming took 6 bases from V and 4 from J, leaving 21 bases between them. The CDR3 spans 17 residues.

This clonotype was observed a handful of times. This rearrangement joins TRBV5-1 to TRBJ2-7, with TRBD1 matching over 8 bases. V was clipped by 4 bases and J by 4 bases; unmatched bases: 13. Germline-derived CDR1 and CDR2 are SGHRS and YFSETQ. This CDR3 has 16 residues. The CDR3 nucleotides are TGCGCCAGCAGCAGAGGAGGACAGGGCCGTCTGTACGAGCAGTACTTC. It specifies CASSRGGQGRLYEQYF.

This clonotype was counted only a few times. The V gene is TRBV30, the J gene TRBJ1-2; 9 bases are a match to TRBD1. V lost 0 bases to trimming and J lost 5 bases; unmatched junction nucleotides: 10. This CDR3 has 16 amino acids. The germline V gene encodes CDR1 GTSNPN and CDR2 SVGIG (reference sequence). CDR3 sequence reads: CAWSVPSDRGRYGYTF. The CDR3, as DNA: TGTGCCTGGAGTGTTCCCTCGGACAGGGGAAGGTATGGCTACACCTTC.